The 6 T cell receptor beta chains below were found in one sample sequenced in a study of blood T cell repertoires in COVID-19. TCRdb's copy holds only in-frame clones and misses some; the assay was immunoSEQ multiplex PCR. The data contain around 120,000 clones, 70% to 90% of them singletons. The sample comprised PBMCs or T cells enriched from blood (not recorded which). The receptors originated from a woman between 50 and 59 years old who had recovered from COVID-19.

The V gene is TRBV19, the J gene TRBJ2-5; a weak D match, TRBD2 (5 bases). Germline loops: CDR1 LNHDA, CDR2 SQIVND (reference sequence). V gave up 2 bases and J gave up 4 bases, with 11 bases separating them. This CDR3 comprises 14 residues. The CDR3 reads CASSIPLRGETQYF. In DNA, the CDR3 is TGTGCCAGTAGTATACCCTTACGGGGAGAGACCCAGTACTTC.

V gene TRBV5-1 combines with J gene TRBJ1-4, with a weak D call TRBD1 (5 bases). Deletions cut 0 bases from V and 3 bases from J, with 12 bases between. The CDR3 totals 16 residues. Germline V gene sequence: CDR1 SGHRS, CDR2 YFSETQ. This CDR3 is CASSLVGGRSNEKLFF. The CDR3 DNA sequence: TGCGCCAGCAGCTTGGTTGGGGGGAGGTCTAATGAAAAACTGTTTTTT.

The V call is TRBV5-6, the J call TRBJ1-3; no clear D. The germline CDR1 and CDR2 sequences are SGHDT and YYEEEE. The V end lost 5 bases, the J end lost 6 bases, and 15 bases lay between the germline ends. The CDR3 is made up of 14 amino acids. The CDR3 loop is CASSLPGRANTIYF. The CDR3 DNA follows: TGTGCCAGCAGTCTTCCGGGGAGAGCAAACACCATATATTTT.

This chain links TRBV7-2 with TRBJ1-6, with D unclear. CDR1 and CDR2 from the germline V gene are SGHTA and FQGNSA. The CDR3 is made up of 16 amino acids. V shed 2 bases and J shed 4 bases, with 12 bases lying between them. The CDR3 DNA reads TGTGCCAGCAGCTTAAAAAGGCAGACATATAATTCACCCCTCCACTTT. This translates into CASSLKRQTYNSPLHF.

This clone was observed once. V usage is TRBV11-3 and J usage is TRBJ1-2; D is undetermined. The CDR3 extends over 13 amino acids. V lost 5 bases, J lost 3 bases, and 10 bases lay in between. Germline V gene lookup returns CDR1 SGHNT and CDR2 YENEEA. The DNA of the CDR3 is TGTGCCAGCAGCACCTCCGGGTACTATGGCTACACCTTC. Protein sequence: CASSTSGYYGYTF.

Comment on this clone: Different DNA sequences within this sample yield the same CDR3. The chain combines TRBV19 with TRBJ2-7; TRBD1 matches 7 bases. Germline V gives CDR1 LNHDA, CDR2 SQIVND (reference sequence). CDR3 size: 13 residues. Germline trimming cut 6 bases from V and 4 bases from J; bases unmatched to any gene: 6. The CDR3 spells CASSPTGVYEQYF. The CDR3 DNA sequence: TGTGCCAGTAGCCCAACAGGGGTTTACGAGCAGTACTTC.